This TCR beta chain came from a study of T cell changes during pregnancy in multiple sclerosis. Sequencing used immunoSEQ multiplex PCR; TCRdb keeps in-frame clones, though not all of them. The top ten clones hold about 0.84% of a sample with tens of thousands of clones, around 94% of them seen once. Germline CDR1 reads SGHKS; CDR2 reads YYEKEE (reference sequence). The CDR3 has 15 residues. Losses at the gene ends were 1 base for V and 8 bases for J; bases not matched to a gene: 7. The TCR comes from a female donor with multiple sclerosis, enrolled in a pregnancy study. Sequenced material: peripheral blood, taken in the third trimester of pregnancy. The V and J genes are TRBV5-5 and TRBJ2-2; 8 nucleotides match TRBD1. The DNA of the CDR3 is TGTGCCAGCAGCTTGACGCCAGGGGGCAGGGGGGAGCTGTTTTTT. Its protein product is CASSLTPGGRGELFF.